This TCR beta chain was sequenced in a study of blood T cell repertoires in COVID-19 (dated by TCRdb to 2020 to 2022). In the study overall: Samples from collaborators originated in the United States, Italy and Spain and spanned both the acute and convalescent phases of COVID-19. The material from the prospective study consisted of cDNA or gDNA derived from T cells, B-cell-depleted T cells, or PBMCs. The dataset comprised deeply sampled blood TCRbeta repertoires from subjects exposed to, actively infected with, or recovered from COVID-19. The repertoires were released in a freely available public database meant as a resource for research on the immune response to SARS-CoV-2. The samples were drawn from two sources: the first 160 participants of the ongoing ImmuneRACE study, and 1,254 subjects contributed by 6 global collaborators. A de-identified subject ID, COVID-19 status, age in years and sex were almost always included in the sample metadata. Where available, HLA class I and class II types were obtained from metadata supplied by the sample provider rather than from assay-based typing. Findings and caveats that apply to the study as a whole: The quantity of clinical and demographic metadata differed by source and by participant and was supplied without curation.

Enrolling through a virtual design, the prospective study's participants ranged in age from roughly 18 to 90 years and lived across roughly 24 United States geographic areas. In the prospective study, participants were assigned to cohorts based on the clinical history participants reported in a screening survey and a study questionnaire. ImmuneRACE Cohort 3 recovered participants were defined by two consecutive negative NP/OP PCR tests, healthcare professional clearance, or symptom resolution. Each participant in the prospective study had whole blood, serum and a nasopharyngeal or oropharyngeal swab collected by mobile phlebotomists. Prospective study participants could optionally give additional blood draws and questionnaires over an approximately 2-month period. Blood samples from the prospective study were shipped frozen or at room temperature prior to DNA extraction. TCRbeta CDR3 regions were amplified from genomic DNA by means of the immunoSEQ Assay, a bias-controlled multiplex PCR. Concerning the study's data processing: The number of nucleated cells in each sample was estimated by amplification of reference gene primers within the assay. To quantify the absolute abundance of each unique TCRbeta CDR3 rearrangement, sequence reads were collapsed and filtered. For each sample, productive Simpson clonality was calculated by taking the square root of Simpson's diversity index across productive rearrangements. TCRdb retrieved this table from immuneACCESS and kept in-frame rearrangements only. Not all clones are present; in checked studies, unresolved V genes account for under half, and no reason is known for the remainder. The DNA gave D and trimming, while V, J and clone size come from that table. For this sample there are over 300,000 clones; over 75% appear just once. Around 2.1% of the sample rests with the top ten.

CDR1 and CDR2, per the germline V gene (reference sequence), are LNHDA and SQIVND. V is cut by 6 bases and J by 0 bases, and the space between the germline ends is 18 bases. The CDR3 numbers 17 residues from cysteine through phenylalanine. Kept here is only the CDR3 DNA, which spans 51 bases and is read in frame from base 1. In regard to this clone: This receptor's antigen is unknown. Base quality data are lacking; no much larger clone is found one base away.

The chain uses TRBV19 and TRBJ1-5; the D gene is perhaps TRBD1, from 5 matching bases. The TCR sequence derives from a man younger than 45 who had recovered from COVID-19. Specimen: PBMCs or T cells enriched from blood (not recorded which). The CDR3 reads CASSPMETVNSNQPQHF. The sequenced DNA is TGTGCCAGTAGCCCTATGGAGACAGTTAATAGCAATCAGCCCCAGCATTTT.